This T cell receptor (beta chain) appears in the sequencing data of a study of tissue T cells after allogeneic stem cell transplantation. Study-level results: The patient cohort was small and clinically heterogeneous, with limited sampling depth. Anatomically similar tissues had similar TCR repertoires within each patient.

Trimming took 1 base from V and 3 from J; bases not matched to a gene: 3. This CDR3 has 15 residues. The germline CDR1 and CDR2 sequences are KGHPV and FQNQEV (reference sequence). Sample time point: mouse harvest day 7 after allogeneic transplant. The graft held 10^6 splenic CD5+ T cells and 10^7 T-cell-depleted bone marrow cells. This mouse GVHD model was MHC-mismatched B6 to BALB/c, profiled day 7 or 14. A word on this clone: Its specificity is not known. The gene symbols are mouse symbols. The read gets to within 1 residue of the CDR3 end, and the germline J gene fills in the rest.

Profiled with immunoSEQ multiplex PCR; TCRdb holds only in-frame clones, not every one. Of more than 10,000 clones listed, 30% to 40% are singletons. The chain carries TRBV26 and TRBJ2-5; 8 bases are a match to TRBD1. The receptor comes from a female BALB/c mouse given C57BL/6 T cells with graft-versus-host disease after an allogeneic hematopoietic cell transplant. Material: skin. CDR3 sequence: CASSLLWTGQDTQYF. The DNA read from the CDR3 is TGTGCCAGCAGTCTGTTATGGACAGGGCAAGACACCCAGTAC.